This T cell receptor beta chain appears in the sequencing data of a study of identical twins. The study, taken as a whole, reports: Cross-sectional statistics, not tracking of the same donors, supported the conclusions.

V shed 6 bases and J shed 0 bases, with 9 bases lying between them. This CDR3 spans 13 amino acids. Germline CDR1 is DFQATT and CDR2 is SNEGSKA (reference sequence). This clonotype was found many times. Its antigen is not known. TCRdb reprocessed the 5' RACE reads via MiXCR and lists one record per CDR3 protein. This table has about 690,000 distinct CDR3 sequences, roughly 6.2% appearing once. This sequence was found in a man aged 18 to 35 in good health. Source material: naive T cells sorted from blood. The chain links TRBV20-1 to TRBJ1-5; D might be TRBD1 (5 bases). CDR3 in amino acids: CSAYQGSNQPQHF. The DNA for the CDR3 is TGCAGTGCCTATCAGGGTAGCAATCAGCCCCAGCATTTT.